This T cell receptor (beta chain) was recorded in a study of cytomegalovirus exposure and HLA in healthy donors. It was with 60 Vbeta and 13 Jbeta primers that the PCR ran. Measured with immunoSEQ multiplex PCR; TCRdb has only the in-frame clones, and not every one. The table lists some 90,000 clones, roughly 70% of them singletons. A single count supports this clone. V trimming: 5 bases; J trimming: 4 bases; junction bases outside the gene matches: 5. The CDR3 has 15 amino acids. The germline V gene has CDR1 SGHNT and CDR2 YENEEA. V and J are TRBV11-3 and TRBJ1-5; 10 bases fit TRBD1. Sequenced material: PBMCs. The TCR originated in a man between 50 and 59 years old in good health and CMV-seronegative. DNA for the CDR3: TGTGCCAGCAGCCTAGGGACAGGGGCGAATCAGCCCCAGCATTTT. It translates to CASSLGTGANQPQHF.